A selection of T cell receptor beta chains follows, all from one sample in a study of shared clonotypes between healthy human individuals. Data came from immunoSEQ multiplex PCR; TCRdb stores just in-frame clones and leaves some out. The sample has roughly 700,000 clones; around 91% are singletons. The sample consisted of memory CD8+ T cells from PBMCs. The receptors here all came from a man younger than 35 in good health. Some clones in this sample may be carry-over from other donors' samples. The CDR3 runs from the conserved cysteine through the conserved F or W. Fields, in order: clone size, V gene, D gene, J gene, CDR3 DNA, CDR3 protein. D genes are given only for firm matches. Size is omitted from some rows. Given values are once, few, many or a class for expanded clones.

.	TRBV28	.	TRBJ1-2	TGTGCCAGCAGTTTAAGATACAGGGAGAGTTTCCCTTTCAACTATGGCTACACCTTC	CASSLRYRESFPFNYGYTF
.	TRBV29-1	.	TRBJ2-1	TGCAGCGTGGTCGGGGACTTCCACAATGAGCAGTTCTTC	CSVVGDFHNEQFF
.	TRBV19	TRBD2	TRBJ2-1	TGTGCCAGTAGTCCCACTAGCGGGAGGATCGATGAGCAGTTCTTC	CASSPTSGRIDEQFF
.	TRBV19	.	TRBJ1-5	TGTGCCAGTAGTTTAGGTGGACAGTTCAATCAGCCCCAGCATTTT	CASSLGGQFNQPQHF
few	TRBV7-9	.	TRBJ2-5	TGTGCCAGCAGCTTAGCTGTAGGGGAAAAAGGGACCCAGTACTTC	CASSLAVGEKGTQYF
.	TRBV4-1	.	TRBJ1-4	TGCGCCAGCAGCCATAGGGTAGGACCTAATGAAAAACTGTTTTTT	CASSHRVGPNEKLFF
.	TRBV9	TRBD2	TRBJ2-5	TGTGCCAGCAGCCGGACTAGCGGAAGCGGGGAGACCCAGTACTTC	CASSRTSGSGETQYF
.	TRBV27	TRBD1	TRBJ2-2	TGTGCCAGCAGACCGGGACAGCTCACCGGGGAGCTGTTTTTT	CASRPGQLTGELFF
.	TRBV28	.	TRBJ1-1	TGTGCCAGCAGTTTATGCGAACATCTGAACACTGAAGCTTTCTTT	CASSLCEHLNTEAFF
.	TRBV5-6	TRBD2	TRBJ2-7	TGTGCCAGCAGCTTGGCCCTAGCGGAAACCTACGAGCAGTACTTC	CASSLALAETYEQYF
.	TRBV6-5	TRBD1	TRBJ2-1	TGTGCCAGCAGTTCGACAGGGGGCTCCTACAATGAGCAGTTCTTC	CASSSTGGSYNEQFF
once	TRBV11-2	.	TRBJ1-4	TGTGCCAGCAGCCCAGCGGACAGAAAACTGTTTTTT	CASSPADRKLFF
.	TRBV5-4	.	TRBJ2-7	TGTGCCAGCAGCTTGAAACGGGAGCGCAAGGGCGACGAGCAGTACTTC	CASSLKRERKGDEQYF
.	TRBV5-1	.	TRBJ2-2	TGCGCCAGCAGCCCGCCAGGCCGGGTTGTGGGCACCGGGGAGCTGTTTTTT	CASSPPGRVVGTGELFF
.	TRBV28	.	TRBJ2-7	TGTGCCAGCAGTCCACCAACGGACAGTGAAGTATTCTACGAGCAGTACTTC	CASSPPTDSEVFYEQYF
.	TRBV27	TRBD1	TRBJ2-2	TGTGCCAGCAGTTTCTGGGACAGTCCCACCGGGGAGCTGTTTTTT	CASSFWDSPTGELFF
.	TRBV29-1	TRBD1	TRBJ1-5	TGCAGCGTTGTATTGGGACAGGGGGGTCAGCCCCAGCATTTT	CSVVLGQGGQPQHF
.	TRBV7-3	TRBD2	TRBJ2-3	TGTGCCAGCAGCCCCCGCGCCTCGACTAGCGGGAGGGCCGGGGTCGCAGATACGCAGTATTTT	CASSPRASTSGRAGVADTQYF
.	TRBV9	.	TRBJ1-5	TGTGCCAGCAGCGTAGACGAAGTTGATCAGCCCCAGCATTTT	CASSVDEVDQPQHF
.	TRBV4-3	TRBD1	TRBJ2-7	TGCGCCAGCAGCCAAGATAGACAGGGGGCTTACGAGCAGTACTTC	CASSQDRQGAYEQYF
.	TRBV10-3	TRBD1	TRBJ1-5	TGTGCCATCAATGACGAACCGGACAGGGGTAAGCCCCAGCATTTT	CAINDEPDRGKPQHF
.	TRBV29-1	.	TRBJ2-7	TGCAGCGTTGAGGTCCCCAATCTAAACTACGAGCAGTACTTC	CSVEVPNLNYEQYF
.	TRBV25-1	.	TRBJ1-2	TGTGCCAGCAGTGAATTGGATGGCTACACCTTC	CASSELDGYTF
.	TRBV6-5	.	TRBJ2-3	TGTGCCAGCAGTTATGGGCTAGACACAGATACGCAGTATTTT	CASSYGLDTDTQYF
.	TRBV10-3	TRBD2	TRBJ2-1	TGTGCCATCAGTGAAAATCGGGAGGTATGGGGCAATGAGCAGTTCTTC	CAISENREVWGNEQFF
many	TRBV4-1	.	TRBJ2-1	TGCGCCAGCAGCCAGACCGACCAGGGAGGCGATGAGCAGTTCTTC	CASSQTDQGGDEQFF
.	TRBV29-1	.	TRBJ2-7	TGCAGCGTTGTGGGGGAGTCCTACGAGCAGTACTTC	CSVVGESYEQYF
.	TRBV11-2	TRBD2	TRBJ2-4	TGTGCCAGCAGCTTAGCCCCCGGGACTAGGTTTAGCATTCAGTACTTC	CASSLAPGTRFSIQYF
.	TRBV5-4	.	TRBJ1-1	TGTGCCAGCAGAGAACAGGGTGAAGCTTTCTTT	CASREQGEAFF